This entry features one TCR beta chain sequence. Antigen: not known. The data stem from a study of cytomegalovirus exposure and HLA in healthy donors. Findings and limits, study-wide: Researchers reported in a later analysis that a missense DCLRE1C variant was tied to TCR beta V- and J-gene trimming.

The PCR contained 60 Vbeta and 13 Jbeta primers. The repertoire was sequenced with immunoSEQ multiplex PCR; TCRdb's copy has only in-frame clones and lacks some. Of around 130,000 clones listed, 77% are singletons. This TCR came from a man aged 18-30 years in good health and CMV-seropositive. Sequenced material: PBMCs.

The CDR3 sequence is CASSLDDSSLFF. Here the CDR3 DNA reads TGTGCCAGCAGCTTAGACGACAGCAGTTTGTTCTTT. The chain uses TRBV7-9 and TRBJ1-1; D is perhaps TRBD1 (5 bases). The germline gives CDR1 SEHNR, CDR2 FQNEAQ (reference sequence). V lost 1 base and J lost 14, with 14 bases in between. This CDR3 spans 12 amino acids. Complete variable domain (other parts from reference TRBV7-9 and TRBJ1-1): DTGVSQNPRHKITKRGQNVTFRCDPISEHNRLYWYRQTLGQGPEFLTYFQNEAQLEKSRLLSDRFSAERPKGSFSTLEIQRTEQGDSAMYLCASSLDDSSLFFGQGTRLTVV.